The present T cell receptor (beta chain) was sequenced within a study of STAT5B mutations in CD4+ large granular lymphocyte leukemia. The study, taken as a whole, reports: Approximately 25% of private leukemic clonotypes occurred rarely in other patients' non-leukemic repertoires. CD4-sorted patient repertoires seemed more clonal than healthy CD4+ repertoires. The CD4+ versus CD8+ T-LGLL clonality difference may reflect limited sample size.

TCRdb's copy holds only in-frame clones and misses some; the assay was immunoSEQ multiplex PCR. The sample shows about 32,000 clones, about 89% of them seen only once. Between the trimmed V and J ends, which lost 2 bases and 0 bases, there was a span of 11 bases. Germline lookup yields CDR1 SGHAT and CDR2 FQNNGV. The CDR3 is 15 residues long. With respect to this clone: Its antigen is unknown.

The TCR sequence derives from a human donor in good health. Sequencing used CD4+ T cells from blood buffy coats. V usage is TRBV11-2 and J usage is TRBJ2-7; tentatively, D is TRBD1 (6 bases). CDR3 DNA sequence: TGTGCCAGCAGCTTACACAGGGTAAGCTCCTACGAGCAGTACTTC. This sequence encodes CASSLHRVSSYEQYF.